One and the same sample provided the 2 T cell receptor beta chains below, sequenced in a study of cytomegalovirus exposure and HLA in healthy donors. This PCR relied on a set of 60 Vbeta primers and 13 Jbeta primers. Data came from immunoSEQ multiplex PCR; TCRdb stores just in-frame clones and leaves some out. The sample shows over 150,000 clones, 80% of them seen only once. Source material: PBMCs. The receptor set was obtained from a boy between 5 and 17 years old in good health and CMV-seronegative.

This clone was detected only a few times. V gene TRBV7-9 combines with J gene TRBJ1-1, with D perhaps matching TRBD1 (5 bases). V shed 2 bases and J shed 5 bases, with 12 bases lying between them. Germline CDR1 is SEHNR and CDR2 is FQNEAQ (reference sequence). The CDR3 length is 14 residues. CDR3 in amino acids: CASSLLGVGTEAFF. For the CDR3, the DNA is TGTGCCAGCAGCTTATTAGGGGTTGGTACTGAAGCTTTCTTT.

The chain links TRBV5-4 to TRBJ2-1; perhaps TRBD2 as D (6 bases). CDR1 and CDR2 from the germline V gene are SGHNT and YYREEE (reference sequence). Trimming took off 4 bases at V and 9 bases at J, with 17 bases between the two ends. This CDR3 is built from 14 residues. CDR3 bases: TGTGCCAGCAGCATATCCAATTTGGAGGGTGAGCAGTTCTTC. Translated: CASSISNLEGEQFF.